These 3 T cell receptor beta chains share one sample of origin, sequenced in a study of response to subunit inactivated influenza vaccine. MiXCR was run by TCRdb on the RT-PCR reads, yielding one entry per CDR3 protein. Altogether just under 550,000 distinct CDR3 sequences are present, under 30% being singletons, with the ten largest covering about 2.8%. The data were also submitted as part of a second study, on T cells expressing NK-cell markers. This second report adds: UMIs were included in TCR beta cDNA generated by 5'RACE template switching.

Sequencing used CD4+ T cells sorted from PBMCs, obtained 11 to 12 days after vaccination. These receptors originate from a man aged 45-65 years who received an inactivated influenza vaccine.

The V gene is TRBV2, the J gene TRBJ2-5; 15 positions match TRBD2. The germline V gene encodes CDR1 SNHLY and CDR2 FYNNEI. CDR3 length equals 20 residues. V was clipped by 7 bases and J by 2 bases; unmatched bases: 17. Here the CDR3 DNA reads TGTGCCAGCATCTGGCAGGGAGGAGGGACTAGCGGGAGGTTACAAGAGACCCAGTACTTC. Its protein product is CASIWQGGGTSGRLQETQYF.

This clonotype has only a few counts. The CDR3 reads CASRSPLQGGTGELFF. Here the CDR3 DNA reads TGCGCCAGCAGAAGCCCTCTGCAGGGAGGGACCGGGGAGCTGTTTTTT. This chain joins TRBV5-1 and TRBJ2-2; 7 bases line up with TRBD2. V lost 5 bases and J lost 5; bases outside the gene matches: 12. The CDR3 is 16 residues long. The V gene's germline CDR1 is SGHRS and CDR2 YFSETQ.

This clonotype was counted between two and nine times. V is TRBV29-1 and J is TRBJ2-7; possibly TRBD1 for D (5 bases). The CDR3 has 12 residues. Germline CDR1 SQVTM, CDR2 ANQGSEA. V lost 6 bases and J 2 bases, leaving 11 bases between the germline ends. In DNA form, the CDR3 reads TGCAGCGTAGGGGCGGAACCCTACGAGCAGTACTTC. It codes for CSVGAEPYEQYF.